The entry below describes one T cell receptor (beta chain). As yet, its antigen is unknown. These data belong to a study of T cells expressing NK-cell markers. As for the study in general: Sequenced donors, eight in total, included seven who were HCMV-seropositive and one who was seronegative.

TCRdb re-called the 5' RACE reads; every CDR3 protein appears as one record, without DNA. The clone table shows about 460,000 distinct CDR3 sequences, with the ten largest holding almost 1.5%. Notes on the study in general: It was still unclear whether expanded NKG2C+ T cell clones were HCMV specific. Dominant NKG2C+ clonotypes made up about 1.0-7.0% of CD8+ T cells in roughly 6 donors.

Germline V gene sequence: CDR1 SEHNR, CDR2 FQNEAQ (reference sequence). CDR3 length: 13 residues. This TCR came from a woman aged 45 to 65 in good health. J is TRBJ1-5 and V is TRBV7-9; TCRdb calls TRBD1, which cannot be checked without DNA. Specimen: blood T cells: a sorted CD56 or NKG2C T cell subset, CD4+ or CD8+ T cells, or bulk PBMC T cells (not recorded which). CDR3 in amino acids: CASSLTVNQPQHF.